The T cell receptor (beta chain) under discussion was sequenced for a study of human T cells and chemical hapten exposure. Findings and limits, study-wide: No alteration of TCRs above 1 in 1000 frequency was seen with DPC sensitization.

Each CDR3 protein gets one entry after TCRdb re-called the RACE reads with MiXCR. The sample contains approximately 77,000 distinct CDR3 sequences, 12% to 15% of which appear only once. Points on this clonotype: Its antigen is currently unknown.

The trim removed 1 base at V and 0 bases at J, leaving 3 bases unmatched. Germline loops: CDR1 DFQATT, CDR2 SNEGSKA (reference sequence). The CDR3 has 15 amino acids. Time point: pre-sensitization, week 0. Treatment in this sample: therapeutic diphenylcyclopropenone sensitization with weekly scalp DPC. Venepuncture was done earlier than the placement of each patch test. This sequence joins TRBV20-1 and TRBJ2-1; 7 bases match TRBD2. This TCR was sampled from a woman aged 50 to 60 with alopecia areata. Some clones in this sample may be carry-over from other donors' samples. The sample consisted of whole blood, taken in connection with sensitization to the hapten diphenylcyclopropenone (DPC). CDR3 nucleotides: TGCAGTGCTAGAGCGACTAGCTCCTCCTACAATGAGCAGTTCTTC. Translating it yields CSARATSSSYNEQFF.